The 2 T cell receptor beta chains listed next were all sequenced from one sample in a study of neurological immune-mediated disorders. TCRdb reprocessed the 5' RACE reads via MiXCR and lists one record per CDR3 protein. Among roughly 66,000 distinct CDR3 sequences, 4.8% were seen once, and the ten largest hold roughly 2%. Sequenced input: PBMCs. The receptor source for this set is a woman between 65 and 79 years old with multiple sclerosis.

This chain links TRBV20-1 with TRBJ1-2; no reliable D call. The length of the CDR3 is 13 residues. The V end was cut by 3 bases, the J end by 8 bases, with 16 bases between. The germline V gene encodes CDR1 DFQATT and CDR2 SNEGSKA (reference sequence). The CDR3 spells CSASQHTVVGYTF. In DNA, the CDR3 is TGCAGTGCTAGTCAACATACTGTGGTAGGCTACACCTTC.

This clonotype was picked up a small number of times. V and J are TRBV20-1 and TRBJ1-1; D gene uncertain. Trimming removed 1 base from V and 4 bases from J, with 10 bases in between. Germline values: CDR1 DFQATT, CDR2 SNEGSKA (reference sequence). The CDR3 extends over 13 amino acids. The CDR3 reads CSARGSFGTEAFF. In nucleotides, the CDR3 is TGCAGTGCTAGAGGGTCTTTTGGCACTGAAGCTTTCTTT.